The subject of this entry is one T cell receptor (beta chain). The same CDR3 can be traced to other DNA sequences in this sample. As processed by the authors: Quantification of nucleated cells was approximated via reference gene primer amplification. Assay used: immunoSEQ multiplex PCR; TCRdb lists only in-frame clones, some missing. D and trimming were read from the DNA, whereas the V and J calls and clone size are those reported in that table. The profile shows approximately 270,000 clones, approximately 90% of them singletons. The sample is drawn from a study of blood T cell repertoires in COVID-19. Looking at the study overall: Sites across the United States, Italy and Spain contributed samples from acute and convalescent COVID-19. Sample material is recorded as cDNA or gDNA derived from T cells, B-cell-depleted T cells, or PBMCs.

The J segment lost 3 bases and the V segment lost 8 bases, leaving 3 bases of the junction unmatched. The CDR3 spans 15 residues. Germline CDR1 MNHEY, CDR2 SVGAGI. V usage is TRBV6-5 and J usage is TRBJ2-6; 11 nucleotides line up with TRBD1. The clonotype comes from a man aged 30 to 39 with acute or convalescent COVID-19. Sequencing was done on a sample of peripheral blood. The CDR3 DNA is TGTGCCAGCCGGACAGGGGGCAGTGGGGCCAACGTCCTGACTTTC. Translated: CASRTGGSGANVLTF.